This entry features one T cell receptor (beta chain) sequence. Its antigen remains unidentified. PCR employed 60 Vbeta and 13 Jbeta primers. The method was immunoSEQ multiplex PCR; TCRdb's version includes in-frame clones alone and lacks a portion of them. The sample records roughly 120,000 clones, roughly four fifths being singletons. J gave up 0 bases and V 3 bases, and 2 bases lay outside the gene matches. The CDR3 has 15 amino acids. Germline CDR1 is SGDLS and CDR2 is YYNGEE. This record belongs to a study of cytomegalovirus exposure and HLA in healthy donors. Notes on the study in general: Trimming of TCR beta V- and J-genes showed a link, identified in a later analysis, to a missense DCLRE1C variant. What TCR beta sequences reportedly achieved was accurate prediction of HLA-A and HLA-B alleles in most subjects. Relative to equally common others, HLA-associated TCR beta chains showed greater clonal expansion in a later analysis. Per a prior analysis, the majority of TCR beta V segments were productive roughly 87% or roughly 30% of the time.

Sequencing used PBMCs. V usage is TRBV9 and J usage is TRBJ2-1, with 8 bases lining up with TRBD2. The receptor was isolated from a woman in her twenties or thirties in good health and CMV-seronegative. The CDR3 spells CASSEGLASYNEQFF. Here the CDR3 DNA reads TGTGCCAGCAGCGAAGGACTAGCCTCCTACAATGAGCAGTTCTTC.